The next 7 T cell receptor beta chains were all read from a single sample in a study of blood T cell repertoires in COVID-19. The table came from immunoSEQ multiplex PCR; TCRdb's copy has only in-frame clones and leaves some out. The table has about 200,000 clones, roughly 88% seen once. Sequenced material: peripheral blood. The source is a man younger than 30 with active or convalescent COVID-19.

The CDR3 here is CASSKGQGNGNTIYF. The DNA of the CDR3 is TGTGCCAGCAGCAAGGGACAGGGTAATGGAAACACCATATATTTT. V and J are TRBV7-9 and TRBJ1-3, with TRBD1 matching over 9 bases. The CDR3 is 15 amino acids. V dropped 5 bases and J dropped 3; count of bases not matched to a gene: 5. Germline V gene lookup returns CDR1 SEHNR and CDR2 FQNEAQ (reference sequence).

This chain links TRBV6-1 with TRBJ2-2; 7 bases fit TRBD2. The CDR3 spans 14 residues. Germline lookup yields CDR1 MNHNS and CDR2 SASEGT. J was trimmed by 6 bases and V by 1 base; bases with no gene match: 2. The CDR3: CASSEGAGAGELFF. CDR3 nucleotide sequence: TGTGCCAGCAGTGAAGGTGCGGGAGCCGGGGAGCTGTTTTTT.

The gene calls are TRBV6-5 and TRBJ2-1, with TRBD1 identical over 8 bases. The germline gives CDR1 MNHEY, CDR2 SVGAGI. This CDR3 has 15 residues. V lost 6 bases and J lost 2; bases outside the gene matches: 6. The CDR3 is CASSGTGMPYNEQFF. CDR3 nucleotide sequence: TGTGCCAGCAGCGGGACAGGCATGCCCTACAATGAGCAGTTCTTC.

The chain couples TRBV3-1 (or the pseudogene TRBV3-2) to TRBJ1-6; no clear D gene. The germline CDR1 and CDR2 sequences are LGHDT and YNNKEL (reference sequence). The CDR3 is made up of 13 amino acids. Trimming removed 0 bases from V and 14 bases from J, with 11 bases in between. CDR3 loop: CASSQDLIQALHF. For the CDR3, the DNA is TGTGCCAGCAGCCAAGATCTCATCCAGGCCCTCCACTTT.

The chain is built from TRBV4-1 and TRBJ2-5; 8 bases line up with TRBD2. Germline-derived CDR1 and CDR2 are MGHRA and YSYEKL. The CDR3 length is 15 residues. Germline trimming cut 2 bases from V and 5 bases from J; bases unmatched to any gene: 7. The DNA for the CDR3 is TGCGCCAGCAGCCAACCCGGGAGGGAGGGTGAGACCCAGTACTTC. Translating it yields CASSQPGREGETQYF.

V usage is TRBV12-3 or TRBV12-4 and J usage is TRBJ1-4, with D uncertain. V lost 1 base to trimming and J lost 8 bases, with 8 bases between them. The CDR3 length is 13 residues. The CDR3 here is CASSLVRGEKLFF. CDR3 bases: TGTGCCAGCAGTTTAGTCCGGGGAGAAAAACTGTTTTTT.

In its sample, this clone was seen a few times. The chain links TRBV30 to TRBJ1-1; D unresolved. Trimming stripped 5 bases from V and 0 bases from J, with 13 bases between. The germline V gene encodes CDR1 GTSNPN and CDR2 SVGIG (reference sequence). The CDR3 is 14 residues long. CDR3 amino acids: CAWFSRGVNTEAFF. CDR3 nucleotides: TGTGCCTGGTTTTCTCGGGGTGTGAACACTGAAGCTTTCTTT.